The 23 T cell receptor beta chains in this list originate from one sample, sequenced in a study of T cell repertoires in cytomegalovirus infection. TCRdb independently ran MiXCR on the reads; one entry per CDR3 protein. The data hold approximately 750,000 distinct CDR3 sequences, with under 40% observed a single time. The sequenced material came from PBMCs. These receptors were taken from a human donor in good health (CMV status not recorded). Some clones in this sample may be carry-over from other donors' samples.

This chain links TRBV20-1 with TRBJ2-7; 7 positions agree with TRBD1. Germline loops: CDR1 DFQATT, CDR2 SNEGSKA (reference sequence). The CDR3 has 13 residues. V shed 2 bases, J shed 7 bases, and the junction held 8 bases outside the gene matches. DNA of the CDR3: TGCAGTGCTAGATCGACAGGGAAGTGGGAGCAGTACTTC. Protein product: CSARSTGKWEQYF.

This clonotype has a handful of counts. The chain carries TRBV7-9 and TRBJ1-2; D not resolved. The V gene's germline CDR1 is SEHNR and CDR2 FQNEAQ (reference sequence). The CDR3 is 15 amino acids. V gave up 1 base and J gave up 7 bases, with 16 bases separating them. This CDR3 reads CASSLEVGGGGGYTF. The CDR3 DNA is TGTGCCAGCAGCTTAGAAGTGGGCGGTGGTGGTGGCTACACCTTC.

This clonotype is a singleton in its sample. A much larger clone sits a single nucleotide away, making a read error possible. V is TRBV7-6 and J is TRBJ2-3, with a possible D match to TRBD2 (6 bases). Germline CDR1 is SGHVS and CDR2 is FNYEAQ. The CDR3 extends over 14 amino acids. The CDR3 sequence is CVSSPGLLTDTQYF. The DNA for the CDR3 is TGTGTCAGCAGCCCGGGACTCCTCACAGATACGCAGTATTTT.

This clonotype was recorded many times. The rearrangement links TRBV28 to TRBJ1-1; D uncertain. The length of the CDR3 is 14 residues. V lost 3 bases and J 1 base, leaving 9 bases between the germline ends. The germline gives CDR1 MDHEN, CDR2 SYDVKM. The CDR3 nucleotides read TGTGCCAGCAGTTTGATGTTGTCGAACACTGAAGCTTTCTTT. This sequence encodes CASSLMLSNTEAFF.

The chain is built from TRBV12-3 or TRBV12-4 and TRBJ2-1; 10 bases match TRBD2. V was pared by 6 bases and J by 1 base, with 6 bases of the junction left unmatched. There are 16 residues in the CDR3. The CDR3 sequence is CASSMSGRGSYNEQFF. CDR3 DNA sequence: TGTGCCAGCAGCATGAGCGGGAGGGGGTCCTACAATGAGCAGTTCTTC.

As for this clonotype: A junction boundary mismatches the germline segment, possibly from a read error. V and J are TRBV11-2 and TRBJ2-3; D unresolved. The CDR3 is 15 amino acids. CDR1 and CDR2 (germline): SGHAT, FQNNGV. The CDR3 spells CASNLDGVSTDTQYF. The CDR3 coding sequence is TGTGCCAGCAACTTAGATGGGGTGAGCACAGATACGCAGTATTTT.

This clonotype was detected once. The rearrangement links TRBV7-9 to TRBJ1-5; a possible D gene is TRBD1 (6 bases). Germline loops: CDR1 SEHNR, CDR2 FQNEAQ (reference sequence). V lost 4 bases and J lost 7, with 14 bases in between. CDR3 length: 14 residues. The CDR3 loop is CASSSTRGGQPQHF. For the CDR3, the DNA is TGTGCCAGCAGCTCCACCAGGGGTGGACAGCCCCAGCATTTT.

This clonotype was found a few times. This chain links TRBV6-6 with TRBJ1-2, with D perhaps matching TRBD1 (5 bases). Per the germline V gene, CDR1 is MNHNY and CDR2 is SVGAGI (reference sequence). V was shortened by 8 bases and J by 1 base, with 14 bases between the two germline ends. The CDR3 contains 14 residues. The CDR3 reads CASAPGGNNYGYTF. The CDR3 nucleotides are TGTGCCAGCGCTCCCGGGGGGAATAACTATGGCTACACCTTC.

The chain carries TRBV6-5 and TRBJ2-3; D is unclear. CDR3 length: 16 residues. The V gene lost 2 bases and the J gene lost 0 bases, with 12 bases spanning the gap. Germline V lookup: CDR1 MNHEY, CDR2 SVGAGI. This chain's CDR3 is CASSYALQSSTDTQYF. CDR3 DNA sequence: TGTGCCAGCAGTTACGCCTTACAGAGTAGCACAGATACGCAGTATTTT.

This clonotype appeared a few times. The CDR3 bases are TGTGCCACCAGCGACAGGTCCGCCGAAACCCAGTACTTC. Its protein product is CATSDRSAETQYF. The chain carries TRBV24-1 and TRBJ2-5; possible D gene TRBD1, 6 bases. The CDR3 consists of 13 residues. Trimming pared 7 bases from V and 8 bases from J, leaving 16 bases between. Germline V gene sequence: CDR1 KGHDR, CDR2 SFDVKD.

This clonotype appeared many times. The chain couples TRBV24-1 to TRBJ2-2; the D gene could be TRBD1 or TRBD2 (5 bases each). V was trimmed by 1 base and J by 0 bases, leaving 8 bases between them. Germline CDR1 and CDR2: KGHDR and SFDVKD. This CDR3 has 16 amino acids. CDR3 protein: CATSDLGTPNTGELFF. In DNA form, the CDR3 reads TGTGCCACCAGTGATTTAGGGACCCCGAACACCGGGGAGCTGTTTTTT.

The genes are TRBV7-3 and TRBJ2-1, with D uncertain. CDR3 length: 13 residues. Germline V gene data show CDR1 as SGHTA and CDR2 as FQGTGA. V dropped 3 bases and J dropped 8 bases, with 11 bases sitting between them. Here the CDR3 reads CASSLDARDEQFF. The CDR3 bases are TGTGCCAGCAGCTTGGACGCCCGGGATGAGCAGTTCTTC.

The chain recombines TRBV12-3 or TRBV12-4 with TRBJ1-2; possible D gene TRBD1, 5 bases. The V end lost 7 bases, the J end lost 8 bases, and 20 bases lay between the germline ends. The CDR3 is 14 residues long. This CDR3 reads CASTPGQGIDGYTF. In nucleotides, the CDR3 is TGTGCCAGCACCCCAGGGCAGGGTATCGACGGCTACACCTTC.

In this sample, this clonotype turned up a few times. The V call is TRBV19, the J call TRBJ2-3; 14 bases match TRBD2. This CDR3 comprises 18 residues. V shed 2 bases, J shed 2 bases, and the junction held 6 bases outside the gene matches. Germline V gives CDR1 LNHDA, CDR2 SQIVND (reference sequence). This chain's CDR3 is CASSIPRTSGGFTDTQYF. For the CDR3, the DNA is TGTGCCAGTAGTATACCCCGGACTAGCGGGGGGTTCACAGATACGCAGTATTTT. The full variable domain, in which reference TRBV19 and TRBJ2-3 provide the parts outside the CDR3, is DGGITQSPKYLFRKEGQNVTLSCEQNLNHDAMYWYRQDPGQGLRLIYYSQIVNDFQKGDIAEGYSVSREKKESFPLTVTSAQKNPTAFYLCASSIPRTSGGFTDTQYFGPGTRLTVL.

The genes are TRBV5-1 and TRBJ2-2; no clear D gene. Per germline, CDR1 SGHRS and CDR2 YFSETQ. Trimming removed 1 base at V and 5 bases at J, with 12 bases between. The CDR3 is made up of 15 amino acids. CDR3 DNA: TGCGCCAGCAGCTTGTCACTTTTCGGTACCGGGGAGCTGTTTTTT. Translated: CASSLSLFGTGELFF.

This rearrangement joins TRBV4-1 to TRBJ1-6; weak D call: TRBD1 (5 bases). CDR3 length: 16 amino acids. V was pared by 0 bases and J by 2 bases, with 8 bases between. Germline V gene sequence: CDR1 MGHRA, CDR2 YSYEKL. The CDR3 DNA is TGCGCCAGCAGCCAAGAGGGCAGGGCCTATAATTCACCCCTCCACTTT. This sequence encodes CASSQEGRAYNSPLHF.

The genes are TRBV7-2 and TRBJ1-2, with D unresolved. Germline V gives CDR1 SGHTA, CDR2 FQGNSA. Deletions cut 5 bases from V and 2 bases from J, with 9 bases between. CDR3 length: 13 residues. For the CDR3, the DNA is TGTGCCAGCAGCGGGCGTTTGAACTATGGCTACACCTTC. Translation: CASSGRLNYGYTF.

This chain uses TRBV6-8 with TRBJ1-2, with 9 bases lining up with TRBD1. Germline CDR1 MNHGY, CDR2 SAAAGT. The CDR3 length is 13 residues. Trimming at V came to 8 bases and at J to 5 bases, leaving 6 bases not matched to a gene. CDR3: CASHSGQGYGYTF. The CDR3 DNA is TGTGCCAGCCACTCCGGACAGGGGTATGGCTACACCTTC.

This clonotype has ten or more counts. The chain couples TRBV7-2 to TRBJ2-7; no clear D. V lost 1 base to trimming and J lost 6 bases, with 13 bases between them. Germline lookup yields CDR1 SGHTA and CDR2 FQGNSA. The CDR3 sequence is 14 residues long. The CDR3 DNA reads as TGTGCCAGCAGCTTAGACTTCCCAGCTGTCGAGCAGTACTTC. The encoded protein is CASSLDFPAVEQYF. Together with reference TRBV7-2 and TRBJ2-7, the CDR3 gives the full variable domain: GAGVSQSPSNKVTEKGKDVELRCDPISGHTALYWYRQSLGQGLEFLIYFQGNSAPDKSGLPSDRFSAERTGGSVSTLTIQRTQQEDSAVYLCASSLDFPAVEQYFGPGTRLTVT.

A few counts support this clonotype. V and J are TRBV7-6 and TRBJ2-6; 10 bases align to TRBD2. Germline CDR1 and CDR2: SGHVS and FNYEAQ. V was pared by 3 bases and J by 2 bases, with 1 base of the junction left unmatched. CDR3 size: 16 residues. The CDR3 reads CASSFLAGAGANVLTF. DNA for the CDR3: TGTGCCAGCAGCTTTCTAGCGGGAGCTGGGGCCAACGTCCTGACTTTC.

The gene calls are TRBV7-3 and TRBJ1-2, with a tentative D call TRBD1 (6 bases). Germline assignment: CDR1 SGHTA and CDR2 FQGTGA. This CDR3 comprises 13 residues. V was trimmed by 1 base and J by 6 bases, leaving 9 bases between them. CDR3 coding DNA: TGTGCCAGCAGCTTAAACAGGGAGGATGGCTACACCTTC. It specifies CASSLNREDGYTF.

The chain has TRBV24-1 and TRBJ2-2; D is ambiguous. The germline CDR1 and CDR2 sequences are KGHDR and SFDVKD. The CDR3 runs 16 residues. V was pared by 0 bases and J by 3 bases, with 10 bases between. Here the CDR3 reads CATSDLSGGHTGELFF. As DNA, the CDR3 is TGTGCCACCAGTGATTTGTCGGGCGGACACACCGGGGAGCTGTTTTTT.

The table lists this clonotype with a few counts. The chain couples TRBV28 to TRBJ2-1; 13 nucleotides agree with TRBD2. Germline CDR1 is MDHEN and CDR2 is SYDVKM. CDR3 size: 16 residues. Trimming took 6 bases from V and 6 from J; bases not matched to a gene: 8. The CDR3 DNA reads as TGTGCCAGCAGACTCCTACTAGCGGGAGGGGGCAATGAGCAGTTCTTC. Translated, it gives CASRLLLAGGGNEQFF.